This T cell receptor (beta chain) is from a study of blood T cell repertoires in COVID-19. Original analysis: Using reference gene primer amplification, nucleated cell counts were estimated. Here immunoSEQ multiplex PCR was the method, and the copy in TCRdb shows in-frame clones only, minus some. V, J and clone size are those of that table, while D and trimming were read from the DNA. The data hold approximately 77,000 clones, with about 80% observed a single time. CDR3 length: 16 residues. The V gene end was trimmed by 4 bases and the J gene end by 9 bases; junction bases not matched to a gene: 7. CDR1 and CDR2 from the germline V gene are LGHNA and YSLEER.

The sequenced sample was peripheral blood. This sequence originates from a woman in her 70s with acute or convalescent COVID-19. This chain uses TRBV4-3 with TRBJ2-1, with 15 bases aligning to TRBD2. The CDR3 DNA reads TGCGCCAGCAGCCCCGGACTAGCGGGGGGGCTCGGTGAGCAGTTCTTC. It specifies CASSPGLAGGLGEQFF.